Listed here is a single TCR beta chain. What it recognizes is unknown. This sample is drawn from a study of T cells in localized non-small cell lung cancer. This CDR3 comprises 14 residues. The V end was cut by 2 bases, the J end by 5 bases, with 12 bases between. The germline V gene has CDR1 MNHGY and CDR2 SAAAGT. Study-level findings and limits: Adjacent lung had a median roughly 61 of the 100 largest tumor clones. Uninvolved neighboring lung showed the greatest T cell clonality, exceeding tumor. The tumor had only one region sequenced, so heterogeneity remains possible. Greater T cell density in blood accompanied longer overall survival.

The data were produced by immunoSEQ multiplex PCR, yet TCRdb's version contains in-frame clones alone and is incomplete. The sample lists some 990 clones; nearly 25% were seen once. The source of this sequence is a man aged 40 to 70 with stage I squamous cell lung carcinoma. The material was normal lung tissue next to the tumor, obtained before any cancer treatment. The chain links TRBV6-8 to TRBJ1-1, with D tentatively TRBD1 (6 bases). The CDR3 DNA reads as TGTGCCAGCAGTTACGGGCGAGGGGGGACTGAAGCTTTCTTT. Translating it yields CASSYGRGGTEAFF.